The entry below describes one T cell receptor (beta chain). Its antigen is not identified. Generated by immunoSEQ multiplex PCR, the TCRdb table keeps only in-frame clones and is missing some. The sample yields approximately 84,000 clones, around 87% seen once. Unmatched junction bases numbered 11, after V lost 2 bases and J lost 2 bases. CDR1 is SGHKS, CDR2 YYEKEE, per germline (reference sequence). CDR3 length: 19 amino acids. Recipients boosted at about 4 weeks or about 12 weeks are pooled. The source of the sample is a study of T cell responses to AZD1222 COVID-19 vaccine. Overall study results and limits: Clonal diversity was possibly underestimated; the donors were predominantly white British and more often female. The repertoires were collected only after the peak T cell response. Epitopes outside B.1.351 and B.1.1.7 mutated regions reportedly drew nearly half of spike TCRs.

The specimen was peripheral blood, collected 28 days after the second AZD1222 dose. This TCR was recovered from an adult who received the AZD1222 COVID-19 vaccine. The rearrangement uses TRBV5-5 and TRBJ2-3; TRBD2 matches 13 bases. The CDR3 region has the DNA TGTGCCAGCAGCTTAACGGGACTAGCGGGGCGGGGGGCCACAGATACGCAGTATTTT. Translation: CASSLTGLAGRGATDTQYF.